This T cell receptor (beta chain) was profiled in a study of graft-versus-host responses after intestinal transplantation. The V gene lost 5 bases and the J gene lost 3 bases, with 20 bases spanning the gap. The length of the CDR3 is 16 residues. CDR1 is SEHNR, CDR2 FQNEAQ, per germline (reference sequence). Generated by immunoSEQ multiplex PCR, the TCRdb table keeps only in-frame clones and is missing some. In the table there are approximately 86,000 clones, 85% to 95% of which are singletons. A word on this clone: Antigen specificity is unknown.

The rearrangement joins TRBV7-9 to TRBJ2-7; D possibly corresponds to TRBD1 (6 bases). This specimen was unstimulated CD8+ T cells sorted from spleen or lymph node cells, taken before transplant. This TCR was recovered from a human donor who was the organ donor for an intestinal transplant. CDR3: CASSRDGGDPNYEQYF. The CDR3 bases are TGTGCCAGCAGCCGTGATGGGGGCGATCCTAACTACGAGCAGTACTTC.